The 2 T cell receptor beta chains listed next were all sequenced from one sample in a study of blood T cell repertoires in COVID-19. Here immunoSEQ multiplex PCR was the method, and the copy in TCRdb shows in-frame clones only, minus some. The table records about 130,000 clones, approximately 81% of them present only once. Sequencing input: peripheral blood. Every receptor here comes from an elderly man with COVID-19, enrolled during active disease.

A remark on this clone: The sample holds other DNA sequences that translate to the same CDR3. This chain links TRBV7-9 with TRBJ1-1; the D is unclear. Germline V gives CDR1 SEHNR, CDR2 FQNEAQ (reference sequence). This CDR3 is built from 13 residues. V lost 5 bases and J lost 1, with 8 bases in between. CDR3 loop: CASSPRQNTEAFF. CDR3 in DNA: TGTGCCAGCAGCCCCAGGCAGAACACTGAAGCTTTCTTT.

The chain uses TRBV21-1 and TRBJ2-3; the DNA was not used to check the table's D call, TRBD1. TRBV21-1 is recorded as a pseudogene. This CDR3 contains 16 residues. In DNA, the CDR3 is TGTGCCAGCAACCCGTACGGGACAGGGGGGCCAGATACGCAGTATTTT. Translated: CASNPYGTGGPDTQYF.